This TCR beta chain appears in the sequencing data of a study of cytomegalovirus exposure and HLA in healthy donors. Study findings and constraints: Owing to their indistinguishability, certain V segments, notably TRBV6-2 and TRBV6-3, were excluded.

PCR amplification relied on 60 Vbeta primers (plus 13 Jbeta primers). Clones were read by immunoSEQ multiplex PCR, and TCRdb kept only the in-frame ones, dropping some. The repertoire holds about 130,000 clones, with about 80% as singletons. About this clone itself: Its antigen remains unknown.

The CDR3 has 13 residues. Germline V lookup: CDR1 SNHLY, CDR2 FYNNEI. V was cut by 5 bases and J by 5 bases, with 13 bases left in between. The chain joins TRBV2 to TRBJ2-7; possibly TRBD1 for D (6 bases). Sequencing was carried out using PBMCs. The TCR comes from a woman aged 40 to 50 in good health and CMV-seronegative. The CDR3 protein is CASSSAGVHEQYF. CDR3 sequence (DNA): TGTGCCAGCAGTTCCGCAGGGGTTCACGAGCAGTACTTC.